Detailed here is one TCR beta chain. The source of the sample is a study of cytomegalovirus exposure and HLA in healthy donors. Germline lookup yields CDR1 MNHEY and CDR2 SMNVEV (reference sequence). The length of the CDR3 is 13 residues. V was pared by 3 bases and J by 2 bases, with 7 bases between. Clones were read by immunoSEQ multiplex PCR, and TCRdb kept only the in-frame ones, dropping some. The table records roughly 150,000 clones, roughly 90% of them present only once. The receptor was derived from a man between 18 and 29 years old in good health and CMV-seropositive. The chain uses TRBV27 and TRBJ1-2; D is unresolved. Specimen: PBMCs. This CDR3 reads CASSFGGNYGYTF. The CDR3 DNA reads TGTGCCAGCAGTTTTGGAGGGAACTATGGCTACACCTTC.